The sequence of this T cell receptor beta chain was determined in a study of T cells in Graves' hyperthyroidism and ophthalmopathy. The V gene lost 3 bases and the J gene lost 6 bases, with 15 bases spanning the gap. The CDR3 has 14 residues. Germline-derived CDR1 and CDR2 are DFQATT and SNEGSKA (reference sequence). Amplification yielded TCR beta CDR3 regions, with RNA transcripts as the source. The HTBI set primed first-round TCR CDR3 RT-PCR. Via MiXCR, TCRdb re-called the multiplex PCR reads, giving one row per CDR3 protein. In the table there are nearly 250,000 distinct CDR3 sequences, less than 20% of which are singletons.

Sequencing was done on a sample of blood. The TCR comes from a woman younger than 35 with Graves' ophthalmopathy. The chain recombines TRBV20-1 with TRBJ1-5; possibly TRBD1 for D (5 bases). The chain's CDR3 is CSASGARRGQPQHF. The CDR3 nucleotides read TGCAGTGCTAGTGGGGCCCGGAGGGGTCAGCCCCAGCATTTT.